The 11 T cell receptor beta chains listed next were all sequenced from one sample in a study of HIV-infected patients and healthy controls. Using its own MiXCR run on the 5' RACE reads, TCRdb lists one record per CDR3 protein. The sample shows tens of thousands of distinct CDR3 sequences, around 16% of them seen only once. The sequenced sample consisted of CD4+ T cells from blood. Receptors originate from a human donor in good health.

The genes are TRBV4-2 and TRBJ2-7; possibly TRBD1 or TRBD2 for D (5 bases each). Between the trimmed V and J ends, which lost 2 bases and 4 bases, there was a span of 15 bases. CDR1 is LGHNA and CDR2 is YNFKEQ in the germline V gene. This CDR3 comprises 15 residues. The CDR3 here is CASSQSRDRLYEQYF. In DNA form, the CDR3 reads TGTGCCAGCAGCCAATCCCGAGACAGACTATACGAGCAGTACTTC.

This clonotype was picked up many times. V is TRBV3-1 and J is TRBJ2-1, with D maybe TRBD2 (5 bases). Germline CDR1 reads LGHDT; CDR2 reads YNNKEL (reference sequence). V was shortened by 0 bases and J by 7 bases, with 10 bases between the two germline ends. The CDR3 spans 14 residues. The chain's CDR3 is CASSQDVRGNEQFF. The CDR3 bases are TGTGCCAGCAGCCAAGATGTCCGGGGTAATGAGCAGTTCTTC.

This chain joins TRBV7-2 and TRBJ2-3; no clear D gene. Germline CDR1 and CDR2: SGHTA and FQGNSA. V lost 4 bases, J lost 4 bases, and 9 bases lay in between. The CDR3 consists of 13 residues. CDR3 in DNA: TGTGCCAGCAGCTCGGGCCAACCAGATACGCAGTATTTT. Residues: CASSSGQPDTQYF.

The CDR3 reads CAIGAPNTGELFF. CDR3 DNA sequence: TGTGCTATAGGGGCCCCGAACACCGGGGAGCTGTTTTTT. The J gene is TRBJ2-2, the V gene TRBV12-3 or TRBV12-4, with a tentative D call TRBD1 (5 bases). The CDR3 extends over 13 amino acids.

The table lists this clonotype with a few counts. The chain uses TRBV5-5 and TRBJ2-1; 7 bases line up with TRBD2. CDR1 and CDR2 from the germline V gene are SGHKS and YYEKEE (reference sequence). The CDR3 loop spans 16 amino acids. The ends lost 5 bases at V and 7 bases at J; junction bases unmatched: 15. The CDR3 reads CASSRILSSGGNEQFF. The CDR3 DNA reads TGTGCCAGCAGTCGGATCTTGTCTAGCGGAGGAAATGAGCAGTTCTTC.

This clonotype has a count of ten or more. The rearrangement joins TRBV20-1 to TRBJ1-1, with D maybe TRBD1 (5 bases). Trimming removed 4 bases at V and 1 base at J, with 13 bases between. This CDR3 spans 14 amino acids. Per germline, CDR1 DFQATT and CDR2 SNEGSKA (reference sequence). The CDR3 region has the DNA TGCAGTGCTATTGCCAGGGTGCCGAACACTGAAGCTTTCTTT. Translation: CSAIARVPNTEAFF.

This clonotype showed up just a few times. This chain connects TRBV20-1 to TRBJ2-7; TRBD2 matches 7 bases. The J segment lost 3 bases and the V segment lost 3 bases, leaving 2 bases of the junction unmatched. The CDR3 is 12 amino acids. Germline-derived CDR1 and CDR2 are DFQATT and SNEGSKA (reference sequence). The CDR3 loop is CSASRTSYEQYF. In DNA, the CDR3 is TGCAGTGCTAGCAGGACTAGCTACGAGCAGTACTTC.

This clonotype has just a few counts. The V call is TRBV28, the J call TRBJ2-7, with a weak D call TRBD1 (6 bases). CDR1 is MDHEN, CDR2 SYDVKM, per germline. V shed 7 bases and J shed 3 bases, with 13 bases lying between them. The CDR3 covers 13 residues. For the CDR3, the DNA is TGTGCCAGCAAAAGGGACACCCTCTACGAGCAGTACTTC. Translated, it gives CASKRDTLYEQYF.

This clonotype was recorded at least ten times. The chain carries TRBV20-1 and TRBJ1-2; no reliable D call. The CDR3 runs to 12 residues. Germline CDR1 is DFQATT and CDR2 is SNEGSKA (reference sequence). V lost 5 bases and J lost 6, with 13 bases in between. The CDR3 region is CSAPDGPNGYTF. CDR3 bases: TGCAGTGCTCCGGACGGCCCCAATGGCTACACCTTC.

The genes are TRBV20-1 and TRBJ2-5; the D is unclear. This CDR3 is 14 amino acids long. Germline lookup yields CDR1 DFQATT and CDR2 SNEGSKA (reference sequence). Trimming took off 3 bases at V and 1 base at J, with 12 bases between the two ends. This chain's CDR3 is CSARALSGQETQYF. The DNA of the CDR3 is TGCAGTGCTAGGGCCCTCTCGGGCCAAGAGACCCAGTACTTC.

CDR3 protein: CSAGSTEAFF. CDR3 sequence (DNA): TGCAGCGCAGGGAGCACTGAAGCTTTCTTT. The chain links TRBV29-1 to TRBJ1-1, with D possibly being TRBD1 (5 bases). Per the germline V gene, CDR1 is SQVTM and CDR2 is ANQGSEA. V lost 7 bases and J lost 4, with 7 bases in between. CDR3 length: 10 residues.